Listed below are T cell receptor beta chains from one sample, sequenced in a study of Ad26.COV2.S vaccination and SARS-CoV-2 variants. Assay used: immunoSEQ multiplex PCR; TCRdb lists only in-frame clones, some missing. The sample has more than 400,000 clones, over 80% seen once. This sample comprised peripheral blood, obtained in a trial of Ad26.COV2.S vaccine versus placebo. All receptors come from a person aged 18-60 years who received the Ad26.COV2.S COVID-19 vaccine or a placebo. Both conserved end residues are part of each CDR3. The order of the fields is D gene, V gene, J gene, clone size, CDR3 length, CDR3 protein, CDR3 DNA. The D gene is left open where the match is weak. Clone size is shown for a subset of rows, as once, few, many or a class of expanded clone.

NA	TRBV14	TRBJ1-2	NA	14	CASSQLSANYGYTF	TGTGCCAGCAGCCAACTTAGCGCTAACTATGGCTACACCTTC
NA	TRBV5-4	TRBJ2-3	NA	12	CASSIDADTQYF	TGTGCCAGCAGCATAGATGCAGATACGCAGTATTTT
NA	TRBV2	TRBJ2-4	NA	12	CASSGSRDIQYF	TGTGCCAGCAGTGGCTCGAGGGACATTCAGTACTTC
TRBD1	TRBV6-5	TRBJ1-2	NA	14	CASSYEQGIGGYTF	TGTGCCAGCAGTTACGAACAGGGGATCGGGGGCTACACCTTC
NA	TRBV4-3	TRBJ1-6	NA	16	CASSQDRSSYNSPLHF	TGCGCCAGCAGCCAAGACAGAAGCTCCTATAATTCACCCCTCCACTTT
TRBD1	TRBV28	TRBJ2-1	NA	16	CASSLWGQGAYNEQFF	TGTGCCAGCAGTTTATGGGGACAGGGGGCCTACAATGAGCAGTTCTTC
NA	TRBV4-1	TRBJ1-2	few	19	CASSQLPLRPQGTYYGYTF	TGCGCCAGCAGCCAACTCCCTCTTCGGCCCCAAGGGACCTATTATGGCTACACCTTC
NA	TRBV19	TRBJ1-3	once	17	CASTRPLLRDSGNTIYF	TGTGCCAGTACCCGCCCATTACTGAGAGACTCTGGAAACACCATATATTTT
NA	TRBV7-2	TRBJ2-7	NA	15	CASSLPSTGTYEQYF	TGTGCCAGCAGCTTACCCTCGACGGGTACCTACGAGCAGTACTTC
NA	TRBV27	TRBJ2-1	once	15	CASRWNRDVGNEQFF	TGTGCCAGCAGATGGAACAGGGACGTGGGCAATGAGCAGTTCTTC
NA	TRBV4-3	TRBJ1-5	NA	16	CASSLSPGTHDQPQHF	TGCGCCAGCAGCCTTTCCCCCGGGACCCATGATCAGCCCCAGCATTTT
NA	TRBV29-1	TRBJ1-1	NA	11	CSVEWGVEAFF	TGCAGCGTTGAGTGGGGGGTTGAAGCTTTCTTT
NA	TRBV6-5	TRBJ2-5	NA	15	CASSYRWRGDGTQYF	TGTGCCAGCAGTTATAGATGGAGGGGCGACGGGACCCAGTACTTC
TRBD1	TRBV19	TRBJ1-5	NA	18	CASSPPGQEFYSNQPQHF	TGTGCCAGTAGCCCCCCGGGACAGGAATTTTATAGCAATCAGCCCCAGCATTTT